The 8 T cell receptor beta chains below come from one sample, sequenced in a study of read filtering for tumor transcriptome and immune sequencing. From 400 to 450 ng of RNA, a library with molecular barcoded alpha/delta and beta/gamma adaptors was made. TCRdb fed the reads into MiXCR, producing one record per CDR3 protein. The sample lists tens of thousands of distinct CDR3 sequences, about 19% occurring once. Sequenced material: a population of CD138-negative cells sorted from bone marrow. The receptors were gathered from a donor aged 40 or over with multiple myeloma.

This clonotype was observed many times. The chain combines TRBV12-3 or TRBV12-4 with TRBJ1-5; D not resolved. This CDR3 contains 15 residues. Between the trimmed V and J ends, which lost 1 base and 2 bases, there was a span of 9 bases. The CDR3 here is CASSLGNNRNQPQHF. The CDR3 DNA reads as TGTGCCAGCAGTTTAGGAAATAACCGCAATCAGCCCCAGCATTTT.

With regard to this clonotype: At one boundary the junction diverges from the germline segment, which might be a read error. The genes are TRBV15 and TRBJ2-1; unclear D gene. Germline CDR1 reads LNHNV; CDR2 reads YYDKDF (reference sequence). The CDR3 has 13 residues. CDR3 bases: TGTGCCACCGGCAGCCCACTAACCAATGAGCAGTCCTTC. Its protein product is CATGSPLTNEQSF.

For this clonotype: With a much larger clone just one base away, this may be a read error. The genes are TRBV20-1 and TRBJ2-3, with a possible D match to TRBD1 (6 bases). Germline CDR1 DFQATT, CDR2 SNEGSKA (reference sequence). The CDR3 is 12 amino acids. CDR3 loop: CSARGPTGTQYF. CDR3 nucleotide sequence: TGCAGTGCTCGTGGTCCGACAGGTACGCAGTATTTT.

With regard to this clonotype: The junction does not match germline at one end; this may be a read error. This rearrangement joins TRBV28 to TRBJ2-4; D is unresolved. The CDR3 spans 14 residues. Germline V gene lookup returns CDR1 MDHEN and CDR2 SYDVKM. The CDR3 region has the DNA TGTGTCAGCAGTTTATTCAGGGCCAAAAACATTCAGTACTTC. Its protein is CVSSLFRAKNIQYF.

This clonotype showed up many times. The gene calls are TRBV14 and TRBJ2-1; 10 nucleotides match TRBD1. Per the germline V gene, CDR1 is SGHDN and CDR2 is FVKESK. The V gene end was trimmed by 4 bases and the J gene end by 7 bases; junction bases not matched to a gene: 7. This CDR3 has 15 amino acids. For the CDR3, the DNA is TGTGCCAGCAGCCCATCCGGGACAGGGGTAAATGAGCAGTTCTTC. Translation: CASSPSGTGVNEQFF.

There are many counts of this clonotype. The rearrangement joins TRBV29-1 to TRBJ2-3, with a weak D call TRBD2 (5 bases). Germline V gene sequence: CDR1 SQVTM, CDR2 ANQGSEA. The CDR3 contains 12 residues. V was trimmed by 4 bases and J by 3 bases, leaving 8 bases between them. The CDR3 spells CSVVRETDTQYF. The DNA of the CDR3 is TGCAGCGTTGTTCGGGAAACAGATACGCAGTATTTT.

This clonotype was picked up many times. This sequence joins TRBV12-3 or TRBV12-4 and TRBJ1-1; D uncertain. The length of the CDR3 is 11 residues. V was cut by 8 bases and J by 4 bases, with 8 bases left in between. The CDR3 nucleotides are TGTGCCAGCCTCTTGAGCACTGAAGCTTTCTTT. Translating it yields CASLLSTEAFF.

This clonotype occurred many times. This chain links TRBV24-1 with TRBJ2-2; the match to TRBD2 covers 7 bases. This CDR3 region has 14 residues. The junction had 4 bases not matched to a gene; V was cut back by 5 bases and J by 5 bases. CDR1 is KGHDR, CDR2 SFDVKD, per germline. The CDR3 DNA follows: TGTGCCACCAGTGGGACTAGTCAGACCGGGGAGCTGTTTTTT. Its protein product is CATSGTSQTGELFF.